The clone carrying this TCR beta chain occurred many times. Arm-PCR of CDR3 regions and iRepertoire HTBI primers were the basis on which TCR beta libraries were built. MiXCR was run by TCRdb on the multiplex PCR reads, yielding one entry per CDR3 protein. The top ten hold about 15% of the sample, which has some 250,000 distinct CDR3 sequences, 18% seen once. The junction had 10 bases not matched to a gene; V was cut back by 0 bases and J by 3 bases. The germline CDR1 and CDR2 sequences are SQVTM and ANQGSEA. CDR3 length: 16 residues. The data were taken from a study of regulatory T cells in long-lasting Graves disease. The time point was: newly diagnosed GD, antithyroid drugs for less than 3 months. Isolated PBMC RNA provided the starting material for the TCR library. The same data also went into a second study, on T cells in Graves' hyperthyroidism and ophthalmopathy. This second report adds: No progression to ophthalmopathy during 18 months of follow-up defined stable disease. Hyperthyroidism, newly diagnosed and lasting under 2 months, affected patients aged 18 to 65.

Source: peripheral blood mononuclear cells (PBMCs), taken at new diagnosis, from a patient treated with antithyroid drugs. The TCR comes from a woman in her 30s with Graves disease. V gene TRBV29-1 combines with J gene TRBJ1-2, with TRBD1 matching 7 bases. In nucleotides, the CDR3 is TGCAGCGTTGAAGATCTCGACGGGACAGCTTACTATGGCTACACCTTC. It yields the protein CSVEDLDGTAYYGYTF.